Listed below are T cell receptor beta chains from one sample, sequenced in a study of blood T cell repertoires in COVID-19. Measured with immunoSEQ multiplex PCR; TCRdb has only the in-frame clones, and not every one. The sample includes roughly 220,000 clones, roughly 79% of them seen just once. Sequencing input: peripheral blood. These receptors all stem from a woman over 75 with COVID-19, enrolled during active disease. Each CDR3 is given with its conserved first and last residue. Fields, in order: J gene, V gene, clone size, D gene, CDR3 protein, CDR3 DNA. A D gene is named only where the DNA matches it firmly. Only part of the rows carry a size: once, few, many, or a class if the clone is expanded.

j_gene: TRBJ2-1; v_gene: TRBV18; abundance: NA; d_gene: TRBD2; CDR3aa: CASSMLGGYNEQFF; CDR3nt: TGTGCCAGCTCAATGCTGGGGGGGTACAATGAGCAGTTCTTC
j_gene: TRBJ1-2; v_gene: TRBV5-8; abundance: NA; d_gene: NA; CDR3aa: CASSFLVTNYGYTF; CDR3nt: TGTGCCAGCAGCTTTTTAGTTACTAACTATGGCTACACCTTC
j_gene: TRBJ2-7; v_gene: TRBV7-9; abundance: NA; d_gene: NA; CDR3aa: CASRKSGQPYEQYF; CDR3nt: TGTGCCAGCAGAAAGTCAGGACAGCCGTACGAGCAGTACTTC
j_gene: TRBJ2-1; v_gene: TRBV19; abundance: NA; d_gene: TRBD1; CDR3aa: CASSRRDRGSYEQFF; CDR3nt: TGTGCCAGTAGTCGACGGGACAGGGGGTCTTATGAGCAGTTCTTC
j_gene: TRBJ2-1; v_gene: TRBV30; abundance: NA; d_gene: NA; CDR3aa: CAWSPAYNEQFF; CDR3nt: TGTGCCTGGAGTCCAGCCTACAATGAGCAGTTCTTC
j_gene: TRBJ1-1; v_gene: TRBV18; abundance: NA; d_gene: TRBD1; CDR3aa: CASSPDRVSTEAFF; CDR3nt: TGTGCCAGCTCACCCGACAGGGTTTCCACTGAAGCTTTCTTT
j_gene: TRBJ1-4; v_gene: TRBV30; abundance: few; d_gene: NA; CDR3aa: CAWRSPGVATNEKLFF; CDR3nt: TGTGCCTGGAGGTCTCCCGGGGTGGCAACTAATGAAAAACTGTTTTTT
j_gene: TRBJ1-4; v_gene: TRBV28; abundance: NA; d_gene: TRBD1; CDR3aa: CASSPYRGRWEKLFF; CDR3nt: TGTGCCAGCAGTCCCTACAGGGGGCGCTGGGAAAAACTGTTTTTT
j_gene: TRBJ2-3; v_gene: TRBV19; abundance: NA; d_gene: TRBD2; CDR3aa: CASSIGAGGPLGTDTQYF; CDR3nt: TGTGCCAGTAGTATAGGAGCGGGGGGCCCGTTGGGGACAGATACGCAGTATTTT
j_gene: TRBJ1-5; v_gene: TRBV2; abundance: NA; d_gene: TRBD1; CDR3aa: CASGGQGNQPQHF; CDR3nt: TGTGCCAGCGGGGGACAGGGGAATCAGCCCCAGCATTTT
j_gene: TRBJ1-2; v_gene: TRBV27; abundance: few; d_gene: TRBD1; CDR3aa: CASSYRQGHGYTF; CDR3nt: TGTGCCAGCAGTTATAGACAGGGCCATGGCTACACCTTC
j_gene: TRBJ1-2; v_gene: TRBV13; abundance: NA; d_gene: NA; CDR3aa: CASSLGYRSNYGYTF; CDR3nt: TGTGCCAGCAGCTTAGGCTACAGGAGTAACTATGGCTACACCTTC
j_gene: TRBJ1-2; v_gene: TRBV28; abundance: NA; d_gene: NA; CDR3aa: CASSLSNYGYTF; CDR3nt: TGTGCCAGCAGTTTATCGAACTATGGCTACACCTTC